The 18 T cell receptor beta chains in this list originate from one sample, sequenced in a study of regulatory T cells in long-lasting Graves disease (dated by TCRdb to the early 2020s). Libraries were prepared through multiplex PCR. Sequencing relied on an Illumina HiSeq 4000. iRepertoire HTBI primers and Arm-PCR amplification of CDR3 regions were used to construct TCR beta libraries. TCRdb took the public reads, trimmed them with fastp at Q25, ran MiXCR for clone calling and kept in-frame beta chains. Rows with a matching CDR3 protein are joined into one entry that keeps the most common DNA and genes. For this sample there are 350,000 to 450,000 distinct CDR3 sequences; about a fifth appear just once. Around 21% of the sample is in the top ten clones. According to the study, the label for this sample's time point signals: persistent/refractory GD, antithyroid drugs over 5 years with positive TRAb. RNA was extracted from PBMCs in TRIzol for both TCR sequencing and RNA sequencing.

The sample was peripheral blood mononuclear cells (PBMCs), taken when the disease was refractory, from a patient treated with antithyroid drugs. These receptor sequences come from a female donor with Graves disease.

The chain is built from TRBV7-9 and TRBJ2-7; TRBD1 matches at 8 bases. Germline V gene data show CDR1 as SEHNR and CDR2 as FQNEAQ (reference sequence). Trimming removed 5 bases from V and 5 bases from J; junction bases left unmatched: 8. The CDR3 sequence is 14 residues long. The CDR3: CASSKQGVFHEQYF. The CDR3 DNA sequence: TGTGCCAGCAGCAAACAGGGGGTTTTCCACGAGCAGTACTTC.

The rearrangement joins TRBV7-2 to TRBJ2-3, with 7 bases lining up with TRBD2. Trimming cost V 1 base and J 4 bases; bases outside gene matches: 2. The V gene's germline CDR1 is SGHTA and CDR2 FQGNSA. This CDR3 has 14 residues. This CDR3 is CASSLETSPDTQYF. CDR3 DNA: TGTGCCAGCAGCTTAGAGACTAGCCCAGATACGCAGTATTTT. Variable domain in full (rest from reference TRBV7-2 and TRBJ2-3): GAGVSQSPSNKVTEKGKDVELRCDPISGHTALYWYRQSLGQGLEFLIYFQGNSAPDKSGLPSDRFSAERTGGSVSTLTIQRTQQEDSAVYLCASSLETSPDTQYFGPGTRLTVL.

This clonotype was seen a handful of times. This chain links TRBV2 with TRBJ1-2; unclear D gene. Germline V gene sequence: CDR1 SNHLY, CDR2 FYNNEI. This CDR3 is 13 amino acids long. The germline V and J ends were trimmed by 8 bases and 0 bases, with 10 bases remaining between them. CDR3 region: CASSTQPNYGYTF. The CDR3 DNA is TGTGCCAGCTCGACTCAACCTAACTATGGCTACACCTTC.

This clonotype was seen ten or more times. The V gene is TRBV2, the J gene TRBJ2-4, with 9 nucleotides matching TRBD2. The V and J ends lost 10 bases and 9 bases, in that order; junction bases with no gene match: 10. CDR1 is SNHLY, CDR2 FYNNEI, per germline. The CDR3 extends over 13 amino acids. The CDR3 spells CAISGLAKSIQYF. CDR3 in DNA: TGTGCCATCTCGGGACTAGCTAAGAGCATTCAGTACTTC. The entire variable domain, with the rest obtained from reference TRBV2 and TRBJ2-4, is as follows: EPEVTQTPSHQVTQMGQEVILRCVPISNHLYFYWYRQILGQKVEFLVSFYNNEISEKSEIFDDQFSVERPDGSNFTLKIRSTKLEDSAMYFCAISGLAKSIQYFGAGTRLSVL.

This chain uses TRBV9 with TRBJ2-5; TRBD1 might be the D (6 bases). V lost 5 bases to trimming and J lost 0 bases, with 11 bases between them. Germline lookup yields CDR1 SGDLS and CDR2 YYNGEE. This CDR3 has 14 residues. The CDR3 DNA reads TGTGCCAGCAGTCCTGACAGGAACCAAGAGACCCAGTACTTC. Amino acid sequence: CASSPDRNQETQYF.

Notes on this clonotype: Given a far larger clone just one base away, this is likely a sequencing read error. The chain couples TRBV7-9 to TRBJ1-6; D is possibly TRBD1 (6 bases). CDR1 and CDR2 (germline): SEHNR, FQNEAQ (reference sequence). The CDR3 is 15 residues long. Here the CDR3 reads CASSSGQSSNSPLHF. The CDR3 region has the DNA TGTGCCAGCAGCTCAGGACAGTCCTCTAATTCACCCCTCCACTTT.

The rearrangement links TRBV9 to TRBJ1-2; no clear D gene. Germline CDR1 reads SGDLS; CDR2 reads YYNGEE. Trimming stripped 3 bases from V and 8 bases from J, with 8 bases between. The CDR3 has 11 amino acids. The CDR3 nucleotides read TGTGCCAGCAGCGGCACTTCGGGCTACACCTTC. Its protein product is CASSGTSGYTF.

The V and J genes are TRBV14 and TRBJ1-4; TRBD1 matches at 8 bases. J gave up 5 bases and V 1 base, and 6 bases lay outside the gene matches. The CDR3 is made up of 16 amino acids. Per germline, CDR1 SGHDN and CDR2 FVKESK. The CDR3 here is CASSQGPGQDNEKLFF. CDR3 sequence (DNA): TGTGCCAGCAGCCAAGGACCGGGACAGGACAATGAAAAACTGTTTTTT.

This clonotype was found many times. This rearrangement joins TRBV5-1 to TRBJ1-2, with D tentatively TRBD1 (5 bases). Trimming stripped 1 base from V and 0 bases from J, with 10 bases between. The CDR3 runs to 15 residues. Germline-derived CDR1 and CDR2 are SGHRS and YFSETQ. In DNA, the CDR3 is TGCGCCAGCAGCTTGACCGGGGGGACTAACTATGGCTACACCTTC. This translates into CASSLTGGTNYGYTF.

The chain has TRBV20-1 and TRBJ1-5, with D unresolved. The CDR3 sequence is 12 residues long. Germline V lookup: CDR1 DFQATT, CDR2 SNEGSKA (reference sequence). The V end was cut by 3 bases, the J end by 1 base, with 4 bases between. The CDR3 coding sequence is TGCAGTGCTAGTGACAGCAATCAGCCCCAGCATTTT. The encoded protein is CSASDSNQPQHF.

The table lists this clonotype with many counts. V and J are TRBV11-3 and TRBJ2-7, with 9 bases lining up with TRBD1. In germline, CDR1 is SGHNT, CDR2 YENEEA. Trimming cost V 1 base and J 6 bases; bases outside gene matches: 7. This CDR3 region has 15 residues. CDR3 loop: CASSLGQGELVEQYF. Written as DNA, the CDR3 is TGTGCCAGCAGCTTAGGACAGGGGGAGCTCGTCGAGCAGTACTTC. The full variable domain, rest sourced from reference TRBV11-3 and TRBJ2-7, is EAGVVQSPRYKIIEKKQPVAFWCNPISGHNTLYWYLQNLGQGPELLIRYENEEAVDDSQLPKDRFSAERLKGVDSTLKIQPAELGDSAVYLCASSLGQGELVEQYFGPGTRLTVT.

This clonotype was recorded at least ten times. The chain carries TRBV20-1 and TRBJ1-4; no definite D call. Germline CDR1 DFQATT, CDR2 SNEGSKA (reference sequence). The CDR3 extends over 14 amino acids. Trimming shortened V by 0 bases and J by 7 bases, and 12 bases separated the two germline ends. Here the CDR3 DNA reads TGCAGTGCTAGAGATATGGGGAGGAGTGAAAAACTGTTTTTT. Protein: CSARDMGRSEKLFF.

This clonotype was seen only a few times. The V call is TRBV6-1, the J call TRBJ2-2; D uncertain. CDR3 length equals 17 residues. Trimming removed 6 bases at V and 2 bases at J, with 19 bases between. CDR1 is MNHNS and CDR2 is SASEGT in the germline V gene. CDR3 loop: CASRPEVPARNTGELFF. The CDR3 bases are TGTGCCAGCAGACCCGAAGTCCCGGCCCGTAACACCGGGGAGCTGTTTTTT.

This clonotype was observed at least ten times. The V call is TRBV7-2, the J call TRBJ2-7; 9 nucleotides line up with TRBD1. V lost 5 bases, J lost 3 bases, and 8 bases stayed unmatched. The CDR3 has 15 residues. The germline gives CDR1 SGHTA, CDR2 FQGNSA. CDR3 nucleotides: TGTGCCAGCAGCCTAAGGACAGGGGAGAACTACGAGCAGTACTTC. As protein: CASSLRTGENYEQYF.

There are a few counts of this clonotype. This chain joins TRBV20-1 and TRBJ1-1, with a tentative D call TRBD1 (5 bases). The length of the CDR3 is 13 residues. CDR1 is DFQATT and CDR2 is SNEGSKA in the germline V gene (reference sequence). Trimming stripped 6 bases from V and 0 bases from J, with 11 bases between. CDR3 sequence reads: CSAIGTVNTEAFF. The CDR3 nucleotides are TGCAGTGCAATCGGGACGGTGAACACTGAAGCTTTCTTT.

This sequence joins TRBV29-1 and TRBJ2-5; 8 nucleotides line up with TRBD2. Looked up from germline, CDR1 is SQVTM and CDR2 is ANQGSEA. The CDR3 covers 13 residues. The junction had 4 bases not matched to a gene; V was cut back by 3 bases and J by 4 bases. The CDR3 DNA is TGCAGCGTTGATGGGGCGGGGGGAGAGACCCAGTACTTC. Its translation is CSVDGAGGETQYF.

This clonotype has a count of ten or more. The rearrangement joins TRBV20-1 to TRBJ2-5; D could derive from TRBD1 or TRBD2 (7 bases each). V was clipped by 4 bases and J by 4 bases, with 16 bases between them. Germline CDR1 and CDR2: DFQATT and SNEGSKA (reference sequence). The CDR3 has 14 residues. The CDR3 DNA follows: TGCAGTGCTACTCGACAGGGAGGGGTAGAGACCCAGTACTTC. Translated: CSATRQGGVETQYF.

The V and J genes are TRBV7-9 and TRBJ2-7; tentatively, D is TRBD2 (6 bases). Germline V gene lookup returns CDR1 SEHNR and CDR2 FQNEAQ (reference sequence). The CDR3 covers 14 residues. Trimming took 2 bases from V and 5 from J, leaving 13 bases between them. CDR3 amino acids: CASSLTGGTHEQYF. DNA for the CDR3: TGTGCCAGCAGCTTAACCGGGGGAACACACGAGCAGTACTTC.